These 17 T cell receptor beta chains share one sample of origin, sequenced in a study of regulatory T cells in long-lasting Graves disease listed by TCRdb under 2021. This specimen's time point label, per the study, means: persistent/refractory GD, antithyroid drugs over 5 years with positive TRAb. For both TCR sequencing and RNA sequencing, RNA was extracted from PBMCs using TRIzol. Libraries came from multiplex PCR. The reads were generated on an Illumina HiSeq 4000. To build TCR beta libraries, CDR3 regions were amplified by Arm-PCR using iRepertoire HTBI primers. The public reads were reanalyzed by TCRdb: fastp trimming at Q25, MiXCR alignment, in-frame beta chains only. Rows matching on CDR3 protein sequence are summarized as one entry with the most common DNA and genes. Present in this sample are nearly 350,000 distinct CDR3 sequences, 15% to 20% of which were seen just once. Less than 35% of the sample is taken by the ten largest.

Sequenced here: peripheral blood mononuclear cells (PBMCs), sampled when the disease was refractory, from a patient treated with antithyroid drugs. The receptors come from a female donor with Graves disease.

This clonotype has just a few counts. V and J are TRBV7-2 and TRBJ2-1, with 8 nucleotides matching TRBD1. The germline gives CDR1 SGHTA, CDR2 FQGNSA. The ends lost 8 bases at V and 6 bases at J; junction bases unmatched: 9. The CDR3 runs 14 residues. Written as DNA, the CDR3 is TGTGCCAGCGCCACCGTCAGGGGGCTCAATGAGCAGTTCTTC. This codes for CASATVRGLNEQFF.

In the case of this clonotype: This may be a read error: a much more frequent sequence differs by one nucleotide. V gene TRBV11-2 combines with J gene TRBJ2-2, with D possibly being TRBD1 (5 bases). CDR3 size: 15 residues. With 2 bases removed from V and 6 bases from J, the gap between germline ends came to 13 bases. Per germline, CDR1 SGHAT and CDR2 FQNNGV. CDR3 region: CASSLRDSHAGELFF. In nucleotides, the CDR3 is TGTGCCAGCAGCTTACGAGACAGTCACGCCGGGGAGCTGTTTTTT. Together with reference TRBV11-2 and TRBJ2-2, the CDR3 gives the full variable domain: EAGVAQSPRYKIIEKRQSVAFWCNPISGHATLYWYQQILGQGPKLLIQFQNNGVVDDSQLPKDRFSAERLKGVDSTLKIQPAKLEDSAVYLCASSLRDSHAGELFFGEGSRLTVL.

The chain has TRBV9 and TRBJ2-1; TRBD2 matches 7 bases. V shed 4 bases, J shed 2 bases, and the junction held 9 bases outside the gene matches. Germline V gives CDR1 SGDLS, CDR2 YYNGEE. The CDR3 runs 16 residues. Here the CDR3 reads CASSFQAAGAYNEQFF. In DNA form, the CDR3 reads TGTGCCAGCAGCTTCCAAGCCGCGGGAGCCTACAATGAGCAGTTCTTC.

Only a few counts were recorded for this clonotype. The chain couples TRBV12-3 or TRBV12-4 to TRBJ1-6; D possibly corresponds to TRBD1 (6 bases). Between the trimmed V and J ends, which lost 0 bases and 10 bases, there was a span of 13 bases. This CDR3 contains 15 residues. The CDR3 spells CASSLAGGAVSPLHF. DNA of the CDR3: TGTGCCAGCAGTTTAGCGGGGGGGGCCGTCTCACCCCTCCACTTT.

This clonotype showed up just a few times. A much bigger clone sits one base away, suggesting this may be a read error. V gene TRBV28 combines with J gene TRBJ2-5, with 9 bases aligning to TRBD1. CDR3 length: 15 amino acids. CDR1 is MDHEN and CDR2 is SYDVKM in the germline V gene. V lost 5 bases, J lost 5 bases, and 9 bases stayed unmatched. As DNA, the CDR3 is TGTGCCAGCAGTGGAACCGGGACAGGGTTTGAGACCCAGTACTTC. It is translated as CASSGTGTGFETQYF.

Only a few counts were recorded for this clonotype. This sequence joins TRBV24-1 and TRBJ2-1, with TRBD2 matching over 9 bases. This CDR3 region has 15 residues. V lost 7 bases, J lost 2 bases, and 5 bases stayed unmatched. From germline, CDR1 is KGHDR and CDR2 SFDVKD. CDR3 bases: TGTGCCACCAGCCTTAGCGGGGGAACCTACAATGAGCAGTTCTTC. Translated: CATSLSGGTYNEQFF.

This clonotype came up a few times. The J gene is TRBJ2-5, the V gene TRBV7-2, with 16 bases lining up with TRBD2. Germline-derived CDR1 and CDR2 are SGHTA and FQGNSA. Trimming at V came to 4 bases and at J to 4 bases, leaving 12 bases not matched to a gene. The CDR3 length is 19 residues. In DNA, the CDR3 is TGTGCCAGCAGCTCGCCGGGACTAGCGGGGGGGCTTTTAGCAGAGACCCAGTACTTC. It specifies CASSSPGLAGGLLAETQYF. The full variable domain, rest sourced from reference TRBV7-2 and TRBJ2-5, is GAGVSQSPSNKVTEKGKDVELRCDPISGHTALYWYRQSLGQGLEFLIYFQGNSAPDKSGLPSDRFSAERTGGSVSTLTIQRTQQEDSAVYLCASSSPGLAGGLLAETQYFGPGTRLLVL.

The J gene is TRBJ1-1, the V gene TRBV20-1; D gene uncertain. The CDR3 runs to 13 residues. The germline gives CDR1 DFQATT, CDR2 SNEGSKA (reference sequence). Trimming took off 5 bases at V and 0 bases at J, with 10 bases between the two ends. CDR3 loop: CSAAGGLNTEAFF. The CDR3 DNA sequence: TGCAGTGCTGCGGGCGGATTGAACACTGAAGCTTTCTTT.

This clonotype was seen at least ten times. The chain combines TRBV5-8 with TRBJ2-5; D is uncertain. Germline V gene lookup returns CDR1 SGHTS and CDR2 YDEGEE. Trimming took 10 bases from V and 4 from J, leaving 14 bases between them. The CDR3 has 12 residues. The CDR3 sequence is CAAGWGRETQYF. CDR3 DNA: TGTGCCGCCGGTTGGGGTAGAGAGACCCAGTACTTC.

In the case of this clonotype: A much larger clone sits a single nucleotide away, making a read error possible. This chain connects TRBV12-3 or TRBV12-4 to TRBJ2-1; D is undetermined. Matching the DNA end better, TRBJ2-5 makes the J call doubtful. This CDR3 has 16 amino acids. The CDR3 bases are TGTGCCAGCAGTCTATCAGAGGCAACGTGCCAAGAGACCCAGTACTTC. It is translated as CASSLSEATCQETQYF.

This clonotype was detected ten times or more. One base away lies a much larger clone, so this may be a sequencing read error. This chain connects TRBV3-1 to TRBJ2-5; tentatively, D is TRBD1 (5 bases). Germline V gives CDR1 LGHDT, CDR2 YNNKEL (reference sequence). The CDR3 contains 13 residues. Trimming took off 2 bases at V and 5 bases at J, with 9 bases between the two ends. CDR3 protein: CASSQSGLETQYF. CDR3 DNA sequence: TGTGCCAGCAGCCAATCAGGGCTGGAGACCCAGTACTTC.

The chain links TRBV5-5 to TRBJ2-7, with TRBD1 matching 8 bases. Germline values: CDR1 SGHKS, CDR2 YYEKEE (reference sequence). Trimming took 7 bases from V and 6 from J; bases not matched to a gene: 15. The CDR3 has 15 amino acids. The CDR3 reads CASHKSSRGLFEQYF. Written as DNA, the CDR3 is TGTGCCAGCCATAAATCTTCCAGGGGGCTCTTCGAGCAGTACTTC. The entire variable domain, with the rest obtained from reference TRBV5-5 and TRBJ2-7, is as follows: DAGVTQSPTHLIKTRGQQVTLRCSPISGHKSVSWYQQVLGQGPQFIFQYYEKEERGRGNFPDRFSARQFPNYSSELNVNALLLGDSALYLCASHKSSRGLFEQYFGPGTRLTVT.

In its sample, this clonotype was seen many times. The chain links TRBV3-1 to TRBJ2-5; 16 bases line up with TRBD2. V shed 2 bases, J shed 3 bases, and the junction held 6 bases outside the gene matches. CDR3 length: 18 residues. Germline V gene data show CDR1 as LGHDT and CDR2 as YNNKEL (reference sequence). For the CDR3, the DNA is TGTGCCAGCAGCCAAAGGGGACTAGCGGGAGGGCCTAAAGAGACCCAGTACTTC. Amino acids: CASSQRGLAGGPKETQYF.

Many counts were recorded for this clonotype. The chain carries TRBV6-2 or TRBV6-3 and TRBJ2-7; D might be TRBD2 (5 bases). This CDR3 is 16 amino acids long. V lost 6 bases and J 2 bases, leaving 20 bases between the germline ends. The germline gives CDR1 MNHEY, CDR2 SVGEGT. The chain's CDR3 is CASSPRQGSPPYEQYF. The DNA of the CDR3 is TGTGCCAGCAGCCCAAGACAAGGGAGCCCTCCCTACGAGCAGTACTTC.

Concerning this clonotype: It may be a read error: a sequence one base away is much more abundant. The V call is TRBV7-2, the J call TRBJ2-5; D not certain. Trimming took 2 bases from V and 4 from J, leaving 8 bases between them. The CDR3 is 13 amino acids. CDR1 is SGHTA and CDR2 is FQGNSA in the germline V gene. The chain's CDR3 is CASSLWVRETQYF. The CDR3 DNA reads TGTGCCAGCAGCTTATGGGTGAGAGAGACCCAGTACTTC.

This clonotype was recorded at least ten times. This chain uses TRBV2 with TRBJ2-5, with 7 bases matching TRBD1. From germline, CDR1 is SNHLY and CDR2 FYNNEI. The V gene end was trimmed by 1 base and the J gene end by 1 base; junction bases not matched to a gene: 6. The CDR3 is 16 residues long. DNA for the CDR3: TGTGCCAGCAGTGAAGTCCAGGGGGTTACCCAAGAGACCCAGTACTTC. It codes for CASSEVQGVTQETQYF.

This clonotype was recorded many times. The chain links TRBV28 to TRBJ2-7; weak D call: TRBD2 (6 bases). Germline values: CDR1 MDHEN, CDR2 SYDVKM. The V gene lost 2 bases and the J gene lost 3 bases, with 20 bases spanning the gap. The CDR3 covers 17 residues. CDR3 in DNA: TGTGCCAGCAGTTTAGGGGGGTCGGGCTGGATGGGCTACGAGCAGTACTTC. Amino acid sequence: CASSLGGSGWMGYEQYF.